The 18 T cell receptor beta chains below were found in one sample sequenced in a study of T cells in Graves' hyperthyroidism and ophthalmopathy. The CDR3 regions of TCR beta were amplified from RNA transcripts. TCR CDR3 underwent first-round RT-PCR with the HTBI primer set. TCRdb independently ran MiXCR on the multiplex PCR reads; one entry per CDR3 protein. The repertoire holds more than 500,000 distinct CDR3 sequences, less than 15% seen once, with approximately 15% in the top ten. Sequenced sample: blood. The receptor source for this set is a woman in her forties with Graves' hyperthyroidism.

This clonotype was recorded at least ten times. V gene TRBV20-1 combines with J gene TRBJ2-3, with TRBD1 as a possible D gene (5 bases). CDR1 is DFQATT and CDR2 is SNEGSKA in the germline V gene (reference sequence). The ends were cut back, 6 bases at V and 3 bases at J, with 19 bases in the middle. CDR3 length: 15 residues. CDR3 sequence (DNA): TGCAGTGCAGATGGGGCATTGTTGGGTACAGATACGCAGTATTTT. Its translation is CSADGALLGTDTQYF.

This clonotype was seen a handful of times. The V call is TRBV10-3, the J call TRBJ1-2, with D tentatively TRBD1 (6 bases). The CDR3 consists of 15 residues. Germline V gene sequence: CDR1 ENHRY, CDR2 SYGVKD. V lost 3 bases and J lost 0, with 11 bases in between. The chain's CDR3 is CAISEQGSANYGYTF. In DNA form, the CDR3 reads TGTGCCATCAGTGAACAGGGTTCTGCTAACTATGGCTACACCTTC.

This clonotype was recorded at least ten times. The chain carries TRBV5-1 and TRBJ2-3; 7 bases fit TRBD1. V dropped 4 bases and J dropped 1; count of bases not matched to a gene: 3. The CDR3 runs 14 residues. Per the germline V gene, CDR1 is SGHRS and CDR2 is YFSETQ. DNA for the CDR3: TGCGCCAGCAGCACCGGGACAGGCACAGATACGCAGTATTTT. Its protein is CASSTGTGTDTQYF.

This clonotype was detected many times. CDR3 sequence: CASSQDVYNEQFF. CDR3 DNA sequence: TGTGCCAGCAGCCAAGATGTCTACAATGAGCAGTTCTTC. The chain recombines TRBV3-1 with TRBJ2-1; D unresolved. CDR1 and CDR2 from the germline V gene are LGHDT and YNNKEL (reference sequence). CDR3 length: 13 amino acids. V was trimmed by 0 bases and J by 3 bases, leaving 3 bases between them.

The chain employs TRBV28 and TRBJ2-5; D is undetermined. Trimming removed 5 bases at V and 2 bases at J, with 12 bases between. CDR1 and CDR2 (germline): MDHEN, SYDVKM. This CDR3 spans 14 amino acids. The CDR3 bases are TGTGCCAGCAGTCCTCCCTATGGGCAAGAGACCCAGTACTTC. The encoded protein is CASSPPYGQETQYF. Looking up the rest from reference TRBV28 and TRBJ2-5 gives the full variable domain: DVKVTQSSRYLVKRTGEKVFLECVQDMDHENMFWYRQDPGLGLRLIYFSYDVKMKEKGDIPEGYSVSREKKERFSLILESASTNQTSMYLCASSPPYGQETQYFGPGTRLLVL.

The gene calls are TRBV19 and TRBJ2-2; 12 bases are a match to TRBD2. From germline, CDR1 is LNHDA and CDR2 SQIVND (reference sequence). The CDR3 has 19 residues. Trimming removed 3 bases from V and 2 bases from J; junction bases left unmatched: 10. The chain's CDR3 is CASSILLAGGPGNTGELFF. For the CDR3, the DNA is TGTGCCAGTAGTATCCTCCTAGCGGGAGGGCCAGGAAACACCGGGGAGCTGTTTTTT.

This clonotype was seen a handful of times. This rearrangement joins TRBV6-1 to TRBJ2-3; perhaps TRBD1 as D (6 bases). V lost 6 bases and J lost 2, with 15 bases in between. CDR3 length: 15 residues. Germline CDR1 is MNHNS and CDR2 is SASEGT. The CDR3 spells CASRRRQEITDTQYF. CDR3 sequence (DNA): TGTGCCAGCAGACGCCGACAGGAAATCACAGATACGCAGTATTTT.

This clonotype was seen ten or more times. The chain is built from TRBV27 and TRBJ2-3; TRBD2 matches at 7 bases. Germline assignment: CDR1 MNHEY and CDR2 SMNVEV (reference sequence). Trimming removed 6 bases from V and 6 bases from J; junction bases left unmatched: 9. The CDR3 contains 14 residues. The CDR3: CASRRETSADTQYF. The CDR3 DNA reads TGTGCCAGCAGGAGAGAAACTAGCGCGGATACGCAGTATTTT.

This clonotype was counted ten times or more. The rearrangement joins TRBV27 to TRBJ2-5; D is perhaps TRBD1 or TRBD2 (5 bases each). This CDR3 is built from 15 residues. Trimming removed 2 bases at V and 5 bases at J, with 15 bases between. CDR1 is MNHEY, CDR2 SMNVEV, per germline (reference sequence). The CDR3 reads CASSLGGQIMETQYF. In DNA, the CDR3 is TGTGCCAGCAGTTTAGGGGGTCAGATTATGGAGACCCAGTACTTC.

There are a few counts of this clonotype. V and J are TRBV4-1 and TRBJ1-4; no clear D. The CDR3 is 14 amino acids. CDR1 is MGHRA, CDR2 YSYEKL, per germline. Trimming removed 3 bases from V and 5 bases from J, with 10 bases in between. DNA for the CDR3: TGCGCCAGCAGCCACTTCGGAACGAATGAAAAACTGTTTTTT. Translating it yields CASSHFGTNEKLFF.

The table lists this clonotype with many counts. The chain uses TRBV20-1 and TRBJ2-1, with 16 bases aligning to TRBD2. Germline V lookup: CDR1 DFQATT, CDR2 SNEGSKA (reference sequence). The CDR3 is 17 amino acids. With 2 bases clipped from V and 7 bases from J, the junction kept 8 bases outside the gene matches. The CDR3 bases are TGCAGTGCTAGATCAGCCGGGACTAGCGGGAGGGCAAATGAGCAGTTCTTC. It translates to CSARSAGTSGRANEQFF.

This clonotype was seen many times. The chain couples TRBV11-2 to TRBJ1-1, with 7 nucleotides matching TRBD1. Germline assignment: CDR1 SGHAT and CDR2 FQNNGV. The junction had 7 bases not matched to a gene; V was cut back by 4 bases and J by 8 bases. The CDR3 consists of 13 residues. In DNA form, the CDR3 reads TGTGCCAGCAGCTCCGGGGACAGAGCCGAAGCTTTCTTT. Translation gives CASSSGDRAEAFF.

This clonotype was observed a few times. The chain couples TRBV19 to TRBJ2-5; D is possibly TRBD1 (7 bases). Trimming stripped 5 bases from V and 3 bases from J, with 16 bases between. This CDR3 contains 15 residues. Germline-derived CDR1 and CDR2 are LNHDA and SQIVND (reference sequence). The CDR3 DNA reads as TGTGCCAGTAGTTCCTCAGGGGGGCGCGAAGAGACCCAGTACTTC. Encoded protein: CASSSSGGREETQYF.

This clonotype was observed at least ten times. The chain carries TRBV2 and TRBJ2-1, with 7 bases lining up with TRBD2. The V gene's germline CDR1 is SNHLY and CDR2 FYNNEI. CDR3 length: 13 amino acids. With 7 bases clipped from V and 1 base from J, the junction kept 1 base outside the gene matches. The CDR3 sequence is CASMRESYNEQFF. CDR3 in DNA: TGTGCCAGCATGCGGGAGTCCTACAATGAGCAGTTCTTC.

The genes are TRBV6-6 and TRBJ2-3; 9 nucleotides match TRBD1. Germline V gene data show CDR1 as MNHNY and CDR2 as SVGAGI (reference sequence). The trim removed 0 bases at V and 0 bases at J, leaving 1 base unmatched. This CDR3 is built from 16 residues. CDR3 sequence reads: CASSYSGQGSTDTQYF. The CDR3 DNA is TGTGCCAGCAGTTACTCAGGACAGGGGAGCACAGATACGCAGTATTTT.

In this sample, this clonotype turned up many times. The J gene is TRBJ2-1, the V gene TRBV30; 9 positions match TRBD2. This CDR3 is built from 18 residues. Trimming at V came to 3 bases and at J to 3 bases, leaving 15 bases not matched to a gene. CDR1 is GTSNPN and CDR2 is SVGIG in the germline V gene (reference sequence). The CDR3 DNA reads TGTGCCTGGAGGGCCGTCCTTCTGACTAGCGGAGTCTACAATGAGCAGTTCTTC. This gives the protein CAWRAVLLTSGVYNEQFF.

This clonotype was detected only a few times. J is TRBJ2-1 and V is TRBV24-1; 15 bases line up with TRBD2. The V gene end was trimmed by 10 bases and the J gene end by 9 bases; junction bases not matched to a gene: 9. The CDR3 is made up of 15 amino acids. In germline, CDR1 is KGHDR, CDR2 SFDVKD. The CDR3 loop reads CATSPMGLAGGEQFF. Written as DNA, the CDR3 is TGTGCCACAAGCCCGATGGGACTAGCGGGAGGTGAGCAGTTCTTC.

This chain links TRBV28 with TRBJ1-4, with unresolved D. Looked up from germline, CDR1 is MDHEN and CDR2 is SYDVKM. V lost 10 bases to trimming and J lost 6 bases, with 6 bases between them. CDR3 length: 10 residues. This CDR3 reads CATQDEKLFF. The CDR3 DNA reads TGTGCCACCCAGGATGAAAAACTGTTTTTT.